These T cell receptor beta chains were read from a single sample in a study of T cell responses to AZD1222 COVID-19 vaccine. Only in-frame clones appear in the TCRdb table, and some are missing; sequencing was by immunoSEQ multiplex PCR. Among 110,000 or so clones listed, approximately 89% were seen once. The sequences come from peripheral blood, collected on day 0 of AZD1222 vaccination. The receptors derive from an adult in good health. The CDR3 runs from the conserved cysteine through the conserved F or W. The order of the fields is D gene, J gene, V gene, clone size, CDR3 DNA, CDR3 protein. D genes are given only for firm matches. Only part of the rows carry a size: once, few, many, or a class if the clone is expanded.

d_call: TRBD1
j_call: TRBJ1-4
v_call: TRBV9
clone_size: once
cdr3_nt: TGTGCCAGCAGCGCGAAGACAGGGTCATTTAAGGAAAAACTGTTTTTT
cdr3_aa: CASSAKTGSFKEKLFF

d_call: TRBD1
j_call: TRBJ1-2
v_call: TRBV4-3
clone_size: .
cdr3_nt: TGCGCCAGCAGCCCCGCAATGGGACAGGGAAACTATGGCTACACCTTC
cdr3_aa: CASSPAMGQGNYGYTF

d_call: .
j_call: TRBJ1-1
v_call: TRBV29-1
clone_size: once
cdr3_nt: TGCAGCGTTGTCGAATACACTGAAGCTTTCTTT
cdr3_aa: CSVVEYTEAFF

d_call: .
j_call: TRBJ1-1
v_call: TRBV2
clone_size: .
cdr3_nt: TGTGCCAGCAGTGAAGGGGGTTACACTGAAGCTTTCTTT
cdr3_aa: CASSEGGYTEAFF

d_call: .
j_call: TRBJ2-3
v_call: TRBV30
clone_size: .
cdr3_nt: TGTGCCTGGAGACAGGCTAGCACAGATACGCAGTATTTT
cdr3_aa: CAWRQASTDTQYF

d_call: .
j_call: TRBJ2-5
v_call: TRBV11-2
clone_size: once
cdr3_nt: TGTGCCAGCACCGCCCCGGGGGCCCAAGAGACCCAGTACTTC
cdr3_aa: CASTAPGAQETQYF

d_call: TRBD1
j_call: TRBJ2-1
v_call: TRBV6-5
clone_size: .
cdr3_nt: TGTGCCAGCACCGCGGACAGGGATTTAAACAATGAGCAGTTCTTC
cdr3_aa: CASTADRDLNNEQFF

d_call: TRBD1
j_call: TRBJ1-6
v_call: TRBV9
clone_size: .
cdr3_nt: TGTGCCAGCAGGGGCGGGACAGGATATAATTCACCCCTCCACTTT
cdr3_aa: CASRGGTGYNSPLHF

d_call: .
j_call: TRBJ1-1
v_call: TRBV21-1
clone_size: .
cdr3_nt: TGTGCCAGCAGCAAAGAGGGACCCACCGAAGCTTTCTTT
cdr3_aa: CASSKEGPTEAFF

d_call: .
j_call: TRBJ1-2
v_call: TRBV19
clone_size: once
cdr3_nt: TGTGCCAGTAGTATCTTAGGCACAAACTATGGCTACACCTTC
cdr3_aa: CASSILGTNYGYTF